The next 29 T cell receptor beta chains were all read from a single sample in a study of blood T cells in healthy people across ages. Together with a sample-barcoded 5' primer, a J-beta primer mix was included in a second PCR lasting about 6 to 11 cycles. TCRdb re-analysed the 5' RACE reads in MiXCR, keeping a single row per CDR3 protein. The repertoire includes 1,300,000 or so distinct CDR3 sequences, around 59% of them detected once, and over 5.5% sits in the top ten. Sequencing was performed on blood. The receptors were sampled from a young man in good health.

The chain uses TRBV29-1 and TRBJ2-1, with D tentatively TRBD1 (5 bases). The length of the CDR3 is 10 residues. V was shortened by 6 bases and J by 6 bases, with 6 bases between the two germline ends. Germline V CDR1 and CDR2: SQVTM, ANQGSEA. The CDR3: CSVQGNEQFF. The CDR3 DNA reads TGCAGCGTCCAGGGCAATGAGCAGTTCTTC.

This clonotype has just a few counts. The chain combines TRBV29-1 with TRBJ2-1; TRBD2 agrees at 10 bases. The V segment lost 7 bases and the J segment 4 bases; nucleotides outside the gene matches: 4. Germline CDR1 reads SQVTM; CDR2 reads ANQGSEA. The CDR3 has 13 amino acids. CDR3 protein: CSAGTSVYNEQFF. In DNA, the CDR3 is TGCAGCGCCGGGACTAGCGTGTACAATGAGCAGTTCTTC.

A single count supports this clonotype. The chain joins TRBV27 to TRBJ1-1; D gene uncertain. Germline CDR1 is MNHEY and CDR2 is SMNVEV (reference sequence). The CDR3 has 17 amino acids. Trimming shortened V by 4 bases and J by 1 base, and 19 bases separated the two germline ends. The CDR3, as DNA: TGTGCCAGCAGTTCAGTGAGGATGGGATTAGGGAACACTGAAGCTTTCTTT. This translates into CASSSVRMGLGNTEAFF.

The genes are TRBV7-9 and TRBJ2-6; D possibly matches TRBD1 or TRBD2 (5 bases each). Trimming cost V 4 bases and J 3 bases, with 19 bases left between them. The germline V gene has CDR1 SEHNR and CDR2 FQNEAQ (reference sequence). CDR3 length equals 18 residues. The CDR3 DNA sequence: TGTGCCAGCAGCTCGCCGGGACGCCTTCTCTTTGGGGCCAACGTCCTGACTTTC. Translation: CASSSPGRLLFGANVLTF.

J is TRBJ2-3 and V is TRBV7-2; either TRBD1 or TRBD2 may supply D (5 bases each). Per germline, CDR1 SGHTA and CDR2 FQGNSA. V lost 6 bases and J lost 2, with 15 bases in between. There are 15 residues in the CDR3. The CDR3 loop reads CASRARGEYTDTQYF. CDR3 DNA sequence: TGTGCCAGCAGGGCCCGGGGCGAATACACAGATACGCAGTATTTT.

This clonotype was seen more than once but under ten times. This chain uses TRBV25-1 with TRBJ2-7; D is possibly TRBD1 (6 bases). V gave up 5 bases and J gave up 2 bases, with 13 bases separating them. CDR3 length: 14 amino acids. Per germline, CDR1 MGHDK and CDR2 SYGVNS. CDR3 bases: TGTGCCAGCAGTAGGGGGACGGGGCCCTACGAGCAGTACTTC. Protein: CASSRGTGPYEQYF.

A note on this clonotype: One end of the junction fails to match germline, which may point to a read error. The V and J genes are TRBV5-1 and TRBJ2-7; D may be TRBD1 (5 bases). This CDR3 is built from 16 residues. Germline V gene data show CDR1 as SGHRS and CDR2 as YFSETQ. The CDR3 spells CAGSLEGQGTPYEQYF. Here the CDR3 DNA reads TGCGCCGGCAGCTTGGAAGGTCAGGGTACCCCCTACGAGCAGTACTTC.

J is TRBJ2-1 and V is TRBV6-2 or TRBV6-3; D gene uncertain. Trimming cost V 2 bases and J 2 bases, with 4 bases left between them. CDR3 length: 13 amino acids. The germline V gene has CDR1 MNHEY and CDR2 SVGEGT. The CDR3 sequence: CASSYVPYNEQFF. DNA for the CDR3: TGTGCCAGCAGTTACGTCCCCTACAATGAGCAGTTCTTC.

In this sample, this clonotype turned up a few times. The V and J genes are TRBV10-1 and TRBJ2-7, with D possibly TRBD1 on 5 matching bases. V lost 0 bases, J lost 3 bases, and 9 bases lay in between. Germline V gene lookup returns CDR1 WNHNN and CDR2 SYGVQD (reference sequence). CDR3 size: 14 residues. DNA for the CDR3: TGCGCCAGCAGTGAGTCGGGCAGGGACTACGAGCAGTACTTC. Amino acid sequence: CASSESGRDYEQYF.

Only a few counts were recorded for this clonotype. Compared with germline, one end of the junction differs, possibly owing to a read error. V usage is TRBV4-2 and J usage is TRBJ1-6; 9 bases are a match to TRBD1. This CDR3 has 14 residues. Germline V gene sequence: CDR1 LGHNA, CDR2 YNFKEQ. The CDR3 DNA is TGCGCCAGCAGCCAAGGGACAGGGAATTCACCCCTCCACTTT. Protein product: CASSQGTGNSPLHF.

The chain couples TRBV4-2 to TRBJ2-7, with 11 bases matching TRBD2. V lost 5 bases to trimming and J lost 3 bases; unmatched junction nucleotides: 3. CDR3 size: 14 residues. Germline V lookup: CDR1 LGHNA, CDR2 YNFKEQ. This chain's CDR3 is CASSTSGSGYEQYF. The CDR3 region has the DNA TGTGCCAGCAGCACTAGCGGGAGCGGCTACGAGCAGTACTTC.

The V call is TRBV10-3, the J call TRBJ1-4; 8 bases line up with TRBD1. The CDR3 loop spans 16 amino acids. Trimming cost V 5 bases and J 10 bases; bases outside gene matches: 15. Germline loops: CDR1 ENHRY, CDR2 SYGVKD. The CDR3 DNA is TGTGCCATCAGTACCACAGGGGGACAGGAGGGGGGAAAACTGTTTTTT. This sequence encodes CAISTTGGQEGGKLFF.

The chain recombines TRBV5-1 with TRBJ2-1; D possibly matches TRBD1 or TRBD2 (6 bases each). The germline gives CDR1 SGHRS, CDR2 YFSETQ. V shed 0 bases and J shed 8 bases, with 15 bases lying between them. CDR3 length: 15 residues. CDR3 coding DNA: TGCGCCAGCAGCTTGGGGGGGGCCCTGTTCTATGAGCAGTTCTTC. Amino acid sequence: CASSLGGALFYEQFF.

V usage is TRBV4-1 and J usage is TRBJ2-1, with 9 nucleotides matching TRBD2. Germline CDR1 reads MGHRA; CDR2 reads YSYEKL. CDR3 size: 15 residues. The ends lost 1 base at V and 4 bases at J; junction bases unmatched: 2. The CDR3 here is CASSQVLAGYNEQFF. In DNA, the CDR3 is TGCGCCAGCAGCCAAGTTCTAGCGGGGTACAATGAGCAGTTCTTC.

In its sample, this clonotype was seen a few times. The chain couples TRBV6-1 to TRBJ2-7; possibly TRBD2 for D (5 bases). Germline CDR1 MNHNS, CDR2 SASEGT. The CDR3 sequence is 17 residues long. Trimming removed 2 bases from V and 4 bases from J, with 21 bases in between. CDR3 DNA sequence: TGTGCCAGCAGTGAAATGGGGATGGGAGAGATTGCATACGAGCAGTACTTC. This translates into CASSEMGMGEIAYEQYF.

This clonotype showed up just a few times. CDR3: CASSLEGRAVTDTQYF. In DNA form, the CDR3 reads TGCGCCAGCAGCTTGGAGGGGAGGGCCGTCACAGATACGCAGTATTTT. The rearrangement uses TRBV5-1 and TRBJ2-3; 7 positions agree with TRBD2. V gave up 0 bases and J gave up 2 bases; unmatched junction bases: 6. Germline CDR1 is SGHRS and CDR2 is YFSETQ. The CDR3 length is 16 residues.

The table lists this clonotype with a count of one. This chain links TRBV4-1 with TRBJ2-7, with 7 bases aligning to TRBD2. The junction had 7 bases not matched to a gene; V was cut back by 0 bases and J by 5 bases. The CDR3 runs to 15 residues. Germline CDR1 and CDR2: MGHRA and YSYEKL. Written as DNA, the CDR3 is TGCGCCAGCAGCCAAGAGGGAGGGTACTTGGACGAGCAGTACTTC. It is translated as CASSQEGGYLDEQYF.

J is TRBJ1-1 and V is TRBV5-1; D not resolved. V lost 5 bases to trimming and J lost 1 base, with 9 bases between them. There are 13 residues in the CDR3. Germline V CDR1 and CDR2: SGHRS, YFSETQ. The CDR3 DNA reads as TGCGCCAGCAGGGCTGGCCGGAACACTGAAGCTTTCTTT. Protein sequence: CASRAGRNTEAFF.

The CDR3 sequence: CSARVLATQYF. Written as DNA, the CDR3 is TGCAGTGCTAGAGTCTTAGCTACCCAGTACTTC. The V and J genes are TRBV20-1 and TRBJ2-5, with unresolved D. Germline V gene sequence: CDR1 DFQATT, CDR2 SNEGSKA (reference sequence). This CDR3 spans 11 amino acids. V gave up 1 base and J gave up 8 bases, with 8 bases separating them.

V is TRBV4-1 and J is TRBJ1-2; no clear D gene. Trimming cost V 1 base and J 4 bases, with 13 bases left between them. Germline values: CDR1 MGHRA, CDR2 YSYEKL. This CDR3 is built from 15 residues. CDR3 sequence reads: CASSQVQREGYGYTF. DNA for the CDR3: TGCGCCAGCAGCCAAGTTCAGAGGGAGGGCTATGGCTACACCTTC.

The chain has TRBV4-3 and TRBJ1-4; D gene unclear. The CDR3 contains 15 residues. Germline-derived CDR1 and CDR2 are LGHNA and YSLEER. V lost 1 base and J 1 base, leaving 7 bases between the germline ends. The CDR3 here is CASSQVVGTNEKLFF. The DNA for the CDR3 is TGCGCCAGCAGCCAAGTCGTGGGAACTAATGAAAAACTGTTTTTT.

DNA for the CDR3: TGCAGTGCTTCTACTAGCGGGAGGGCGTACGAGCAGTACTTC. It yields the protein CSASTSGRAYEQYF. The rearrangement joins TRBV20-1 to TRBJ2-4, with 13 bases identical to TRBD2. TRBJ2-7 explains the end of the DNA better; the J call may be wrong. The CDR3 is 14 amino acids. Germline V gives CDR1 DFQATT, CDR2 SNEGSKA (reference sequence).

This clonotype has a handful of counts. The gene calls are TRBV9 and TRBJ2-5, with TRBD2 matching over 8 bases. There are 16 residues in the CDR3. Germline V gene lookup returns CDR1 SGDLS and CDR2 YYNGEE. V lost 0 bases and J lost 5; bases outside the gene matches: 9. CDR3 residues: CASSVDLAGRAETQYF. The CDR3 nucleotides read TGTGCCAGCAGCGTAGATCTAGCGGGTCGTGCTGAGACCCAGTACTTC.

The J gene is TRBJ1-6, the V gene TRBV5-1; 8 bases map to TRBD1. CDR1 is SGHRS and CDR2 is YFSETQ in the germline V gene. V lost 5 bases to trimming and J lost 15 bases; unmatched junction nucleotides: 7. CDR3 length: 12 amino acids. In DNA, the CDR3 is TGCGCCAGCAGAGCCGGGACAGGAGTCCTCCACTTT. Encoded protein: CASRAGTGVLHF.

This clonotype turned up a few times. The chain combines TRBV12-3 or TRBV12-4 with TRBJ1-2; no reliable D call. The CDR3 spans 13 residues. Trimming removed 8 bases from V and 2 bases from J, with 12 bases in between. The CDR3 region has the DNA TGTGCCAGCCTAAGTTTGGCCAACTATGGCTACACCTTC. Protein sequence: CASLSLANYGYTF.

This chain connects TRBV20-1 to TRBJ1-1; weak D call: TRBD1 (6 bases). Trimming stripped 5 bases from V and 2 bases from J, with 12 bases between. CDR3 size: 13 residues. Germline CDR1 is DFQATT and CDR2 is SNEGSKA (reference sequence). The DNA for the CDR3 is TGCAGTGCTGGCCCGGGACAAAACACTGAAGCTTTCTTT. Amino acids: CSAGPGQNTEAFF.

V gene TRBV30 combines with J gene TRBJ2-7; 8 nucleotides match TRBD2. V was pared by 0 bases and J by 2 bases, with 3 bases of the junction left unmatched. There are 14 residues in the CDR3. The germline gives CDR1 GTSNPN, CDR2 SVGIG (reference sequence). The CDR3 coding sequence is TGTGCCTGGAGTGTACAGCGGGAGCCCTACGAGCAGTACTTC. Its translation is CAWSVQREPYEQYF.

This clonotype was recorded once. The J gene is TRBJ2-7, the V gene TRBV5-1; no clear D. V was clipped by 4 bases and J by 2 bases, with 13 bases between them. Germline CDR1 reads SGHRS; CDR2 reads YFSETQ. The CDR3 extends over 14 amino acids. CDR3 sequence: CASSEDGVTYEQYF. In nucleotides, the CDR3 is TGCGCCAGCAGCGAGGACGGTGTTACCTACGAGCAGTACTTC.

This chain joins TRBV6-2 or TRBV6-3 and TRBJ2-1; 9 nucleotides line up with TRBD2. The CDR3 is made up of 15 amino acids. CDR1 MNHEY and CDR2 SVGEGT come from the germline V gene. The ends lost 2 bases at V and 7 bases at J; junction bases unmatched: 6. CDR3 coding DNA: TGTGCCAGCAGTTACGGAGCGGGGGGTCCTAATGAGCAGTTCTTC. It encodes CASSYGAGGPNEQFF.